Presented here are 28 T cell receptor beta chains from one specimen sequenced in a study of graft-versus-host responses after intestinal transplantation. Here immunoSEQ multiplex PCR was the method, and the copy in TCRdb shows in-frame clones only, minus some. The sample includes tens of thousands of clones, about 90% seen only once; the top ten take under 2.5%. Sample: PBMCs, taken around 320 days after intestinal transplant. These TCRs come from a human patient who received an intestinal transplant, so some T cells may come from the graft donor.

This chain uses TRBV7-9 with TRBJ2-7, with 8 nucleotides matching TRBD1. After removal of 5 bases from V and 1 base from J, the junction contained 4 bases not matched to a gene. CDR1 and CDR2 from the germline V gene are SEHNR and FQNEAQ (reference sequence). CDR3 length equals 14 residues. DNA of the CDR3: TGTGCCAGCAGCCCTAGGACAGGGTCCTACGAGCAGTACTTC. Amino acids: CASSPRTGSYEQYF. Combining the CDR3 with reference TRBV7-9 and TRBJ2-7 gives the whole variable domain DTGVSQNPRHKITKRGQNVTFRCDPISEHNRLYWYRQTLGQGPEFLTYFQNEAQLEKSRLLSDRFSAERPKGSFSTLEIQRTEQGDSAMYLCASSPRTGSYEQYFGPGTRLTVT.

The genes are TRBV28 and TRBJ2-1; D unclear. V shed 3 bases and J shed 6 bases, with 21 bases lying between them. The length of the CDR3 is 17 residues. The germline gives CDR1 MDHEN, CDR2 SYDVKM. The CDR3 bases are TGTGCCAGCAGTTTCGGGCTTTCGGGCCGGTCCCGCAATGAGCAGTTCTTC. This sequence encodes CASSFGLSGRSRNEQFF.

The J gene is TRBJ2-4, the V gene TRBV6-5; 8 bases agree with TRBD1. This CDR3 is 15 amino acids long. Germline CDR1 and CDR2: MNHEY and SVGAGI. V lost 6 bases, J lost 6 bases, and 10 bases stayed unmatched. This CDR3 is CASRGTGQPPNIQYF. The CDR3 DNA sequence: TGTGCCAGCAGGGGGACAGGTCAGCCCCCAAACATTCAGTACTTC.

This chain connects TRBV5-1 to TRBJ2-3, with a possible D match to TRBD1 (6 bases). CDR1 and CDR2 from the germline V gene are SGHRS and YFSETQ. V shed 2 bases and J shed 2 bases, with 9 bases lying between them. CDR3 length: 14 residues. Written as DNA, the CDR3 is TGCGCCAGCAGCTTAGGACAGCTCACAGATACGCAGTATTTT. Protein sequence: CASSLGQLTDTQYF.

J is TRBJ2-3 and V is TRBV5-1; D gene ambiguous. Trimming stripped 0 bases from V and 1 base from J, with 3 bases between. Germline V gene data show CDR1 as SGHRS and CDR2 as YFSETQ. This CDR3 is built from 13 residues. The CDR3 sequence: CASSLGRTDTQYF. The CDR3, as DNA: TGCGCCAGCAGCTTGGGACGCACAGATACGCAGTATTTT.

This clone was observed once. This chain joins TRBV4-1 and TRBJ2-1, with D perhaps matching TRBD2 (5 bases). Germline V gene lookup returns CDR1 MGHRA and CDR2 YSYEKL. The CDR3 length is 15 residues. Trimming stripped 0 bases from V and 0 bases from J, with 6 bases between. The CDR3 loop is CASSQDRDSYNEQFF. CDR3 sequence (DNA): TGCGCCAGCAGCCAAGATCGGGACTCCTACAATGAGCAGTTCTTC.

V usage is TRBV7-2 and J usage is TRBJ1-1; 10 bases are shared with TRBD1. Germline V lookup: CDR1 SGHTA, CDR2 FQGNSA. The trim removed 1 base at V and 4 bases at J, leaving 3 bases unmatched. The length of the CDR3 is 15 residues. The CDR3 spells CASSLGQGASTEAFF. In nucleotides, the CDR3 is TGTGCCAGCAGCTTAGGACAGGGGGCGAGCACTGAAGCTTTCTTT.

This chain connects TRBV9 to TRBJ1-4; D not certain. Germline V lookup: CDR1 SGDLS, CDR2 YYNGEE. V was shortened by 0 bases and J by 0 bases, with 6 bases between the two germline ends. This CDR3 region has 15 residues. CDR3 in amino acids: CASSVDSATNEKLFF. CDR3 DNA: TGTGCCAGCAGCGTAGATTCGGCAACTAATGAAAAACTGTTTTTT.

V and J are TRBV28 and TRBJ2-1; the match to TRBD2 covers 8 bases. The CDR3 is 17 amino acids. Germline V lookup: CDR1 MDHEN, CDR2 SYDVKM. J was trimmed by 0 bases and V by 2 bases; bases with no gene match: 6. CDR3 bases: TGTGCCAGCAGTTTAAAAACGGGAGGGGGCTCCTACAATGAGCAGTTCTTC. Its protein product is CASSLKTGGGSYNEQFF.

The chain employs TRBV5-1 and TRBJ2-5; D is unresolved. V shed 4 bases and J shed 2 bases, with 12 bases lying between them. This CDR3 is built from 14 residues. The germline gives CDR1 SGHRS, CDR2 YFSETQ. CDR3 bases: TGCGCCAGCAGCCCCCTAGGGCGGCAAGAGACCCAGTACTTC. This gives the protein CASSPLGRQETQYF.

V and J are TRBV7-2 and TRBJ2-1; unclear D gene. Trimming stripped 2 bases from V and 8 bases from J, with 7 bases between. From germline, CDR1 is SGHTA and CDR2 FQGNSA. This CDR3 contains 12 residues. The CDR3 region is CASSLPFDEQFF. CDR3 DNA sequence: TGTGCCAGCAGCTTACCCTTTGATGAGCAGTTCTTC.

This chain connects TRBV7-9 to TRBJ2-5, with D possibly matching TRBD1 (5 bases). This CDR3 comprises 14 residues. Germline CDR1 SEHNR, CDR2 FQNEAQ (reference sequence). V gave up 1 base and J gave up 2 bases, with 8 bases separating them. The CDR3 nucleotides read TGTGCCAGCAGCTTAGAGACAGATCAAGAGACCCAGTACTTC. Protein product: CASSLETDQETQYF.

The chain has TRBV4-2 and TRBJ2-3; 8 bases agree with TRBD2. Germline V gene data show CDR1 as LGHNA and CDR2 as YNFKEQ. J lost 6 bases, V lost 0 bases, and 8 bases had no gene match. CDR3 length: 16 residues. CDR3 protein: CASSQEPGGALDTQYF. The DNA for the CDR3 is TGTGCCAGCAGCCAAGAGCCGGGGGGGGCATTGGATACGCAGTATTTT.

For the CDR3, the DNA is TGTGCCAGTAGTTTAGGCCCCTATGGCTACACCTTC. It translates to CASSLGPYGYTF. The chain has TRBV19 and TRBJ1-2; D is undetermined. The germline V gene has CDR1 LNHDA and CDR2 SQIVND (reference sequence). The CDR3 loop spans 12 amino acids. With 5 bases removed from V and 4 bases from J, the gap between germline ends came to 8 bases.

The chain combines TRBV6-5 with TRBJ1-4; 8 bases match TRBD1. Germline assignment: CDR1 MNHEY and CDR2 SVGAGI. The CDR3 spans 16 residues. V was clipped by 0 bases and J by 8 bases; unmatched bases: 8. This CDR3 is CASSYSPTGVYEKLFF. Written as DNA, the CDR3 is TGTGCCAGCAGTTACTCCCCGACAGGGGTCTACGAAAAACTGTTTTTT.

The CDR3 reads CASSFPEDGDTEAFF. The CDR3 DNA follows: TGCGCCAGCAGCTTCCCGGAAGATGGCGACACTGAAGCTTTCTTT. The chain joins TRBV5-1 to TRBJ1-1; no reliable D call. The germline CDR1 and CDR2 sequences are SGHRS and YFSETQ. The CDR3 is 15 amino acids. Trimming left V 2 bases short and J 3 bases short, with 14 bases between.

The V and J genes are TRBV6-6 and TRBJ1-2, with 8 bases fitting TRBD1. The CDR3 sequence is 12 residues long. After removal of 7 bases from V and 6 bases from J, the junction contained 4 bases not matched to a gene. CDR1 is MNHNY, CDR2 SVGAGI, per germline (reference sequence). CDR3 region: CASTMTGDGYTF. Here the CDR3 DNA reads TGTGCCAGCACTATGACAGGGGATGGCTACACCTTC.

The V and J genes are TRBV14 and TRBJ2-1; D may correspond to TRBD1 or TRBD2 (5 bases each). Germline V gene lookup returns CDR1 SGHDN and CDR2 FVKESK. Trimming left V 4 bases short and J 8 bases short, with 21 bases between. The CDR3 loop spans 16 amino acids. The CDR3 bases are TGTGCCAGCAGCCTTCTCGAACACTCTTTGGGGGATGAGCAGTTCTTC. The encoded protein is CASSLLEHSLGDEQFF.

The gene calls are TRBV19 and TRBJ1-4; possibly TRBD1 for D (6 bases). V lost 7 bases, J lost 0 bases, and 9 bases lay in between. The CDR3 length is 14 residues. Germline CDR1 is LNHDA and CDR2 is SQIVND (reference sequence). CDR3 in DNA: TGTGCCAGTAACTCAGGGGCAACTAATGAAAAACTGTTTTTT. Its translation: CASNSGATNEKLFF.

The chain has TRBV28 and TRBJ2-1; 7 bases agree with TRBD2. The CDR3 totals 15 residues. Germline CDR1 MDHEN, CDR2 SYDVKM. V lost 2 bases to trimming and J lost 5 bases; unmatched junction nucleotides: 6. CDR3 nucleotide sequence: TGTGCCAGCAGTTTAGTAGGTACTAGCGACAATGAGCAGTTCTTC. It translates to CASSLVGTSDNEQFF.

This clone has only one observation. This chain uses TRBV7-3 with TRBJ2-1, with D unclear. Trimming stripped 0 bases from V and 4 bases from J, with 10 bases between. CDR3 length: 15 residues. Germline assignment: CDR1 SGHTA and CDR2 FQGTGA. The CDR3 coding sequence is TGTGCCAGCAGCTTAACGGTCGGATTTTACAATGAGCAGTTCTTC. It encodes CASSLTVGFYNEQFF.

The chain links TRBV29-1 to TRBJ2-2, with 12 positions matching TRBD1. The V and J ends lost 7 bases and 6 bases, in that order; junction bases with no gene match: 9. The CDR3 loop spans 15 amino acids. The V gene's germline CDR1 is SQVTM and CDR2 ANQGSEA. This CDR3 is CSAPGGQGASGELFF. The CDR3 nucleotides read TGCAGCGCTCCAGGGGGACAGGGGGCCTCCGGGGAGCTGTTTTTT.

This clone was observed once. The chain is built from TRBV27 and TRBJ1-2; unclear D gene. The germline V gene encodes CDR1 MNHEY and CDR2 SMNVEV (reference sequence). The CDR3 sequence is 14 residues long. V lost 6 bases and J lost 8, with 19 bases in between. CDR3 in amino acids: CASSVLPNREGYTF. The CDR3 bases are TGTGCCAGCAGCGTACTCCCGAATAGGGAGGGCTACACCTTC.

This chain connects TRBV2 to TRBJ2-7, with no clear D. In germline, CDR1 is SNHLY, CDR2 FYNNEI. This CDR3 has 17 residues. Between the trimmed V and J ends, which lost 0 bases and 3 bases, there was a span of 18 bases. CDR3: CASSEAQTRVTGYEQYF. CDR3 bases: TGTGCCAGCAGTGAAGCCCAGACCCGGGTTACGGGCTACGAGCAGTACTTC.

Remarks on this clone: The sample carries other DNA sequences with the same CDR3. This chain connects TRBV5-4 to TRBJ2-1; D is ambiguous. The CDR3 has 16 residues. Germline CDR1 reads SGHNT; CDR2 reads YYREEE (reference sequence). Trimming shortened V by 0 bases and J by 2 bases, and 12 bases separated the two germline ends. The CDR3 nucleotides are TGTGCCAGCAGCTTGGCCGATCAACCAACCTACAATGAGCAGTTCTTC. Protein product: CASSLADQPTYNEQFF. The full variable domain, rest sourced from reference TRBV5-4 and TRBJ2-1, is ETGVTQSPTHLIKTRGQQVTLRCSSQSGHNTVSWYQQALGQGPQFIFQYYREEENGRGNFPPRFSGLQFPNYSSELNVNALELDDSALYLCASSLADQPTYNEQFFGPGTRLTVL.

The J gene is TRBJ2-7, the V gene TRBV4-1; possible D gene TRBD1, 5 bases. V was pared by 3 bases and J by 1 base, with 16 bases between. The CDR3 runs to 16 residues. Germline-derived CDR1 and CDR2 are MGHRA and YSYEKL. CDR3 in amino acids: CASSQPRAGLSYEQYF. CDR3 nucleotides: TGCGCCAGCAGCCAGCCAAGGGCAGGGTTGTCCTACGAGCAGTACTTC.

The chain uses TRBV6-6 and TRBJ1-4, with a possible D match to TRBD1 (5 bases). The CDR3 sequence is 15 residues long. The V gene lost 2 bases and the J gene lost 8 bases, with 15 bases spanning the gap. Germline loops: CDR1 MNHNY, CDR2 SVGAGI (reference sequence). The CDR3 coding sequence is TGTGCCAGCAGTTACGGCAGGGCTTCTCGAGAAAAACTGTTTTTT. Its translation is CASSYGRASREKLFF.

The chain employs TRBV14 and TRBJ2-1; D is unclear. This CDR3 comprises 16 residues. CDR1 and CDR2 from the germline V gene are SGHDN and FVKESK. V lost 4 bases to trimming and J lost 4 bases, with 17 bases between them. Here the CDR3 reads CASSRHLGISYNEQFF. The CDR3 nucleotides read TGTGCCAGCAGCCGCCACCTAGGGATCTCGTACAATGAGCAGTTCTTC.